Below, one T cell receptor beta chain is given with its context. The data are from a study of CD8 T cells in Susac syndrome. After extraction with the RNeasy kit, roughly 0.5 to 1 ug of the RNA was reverse transcribed using random hexamers. Multiplex PCR with immunoSEQ amplified the TCR beta CDR3 across 54 Vbeta and 13 Jbeta. MiXCR was run by TCRdb on the immunoSEQ multiplex PCR reads, yielding one entry per CDR3 protein. The sample holds some 140,000 distinct CDR3 sequences; just under 95% are singletons and the top ten take approximately 0.17%. Trimming took 8 bases from V and 1 from J, leaving 12 bases between them. CDR3 length equals 13 residues. Germline lookup yields CDR1 MNHGY and CDR2 SVAAGI.

The origin of this receptor is a human donor with Susac syndrome. The chain couples TRBV6-9 to TRBJ2-7; D is uncertain. Sequenced material: CD8+ T cells from PBMCs. The CDR3 bases are TGTGCCAGCCCGGACGAGACATCCTACGAGCAGTACTTC. Protein sequence: CASPDETSYEQYF.